This T cell receptor beta chain was sequenced in a study of blood T cells in healthy people across ages. The length of the CDR3 is 15 residues. The germline gives CDR1 SGHNT, CDR2 YYREEE (reference sequence). Trimming removed 5 bases from V and 1 base from J; junction bases left unmatched: 5. A J-beta primer mix and a sample-barcoded 5' primer were used in a second PCR of about 7 to 11 cycles. Researchers report that a template-switch adaptor with 12 random nucleotides tagged each cDNA molecule. Sequencing yielded, for each sample, at least 3 million paired-end reads carrying CDR3. One entry per CDR3 protein results from TCRdb running MiXCR on the 5' RACE reads. The data hold approximately 700,000 distinct CDR3 sequences, with approximately 31% observed a single time. The sample providers were healthy Caucasian people from Russia, aged roughly 6 to 100.

The chain recombines TRBV5-4 with TRBJ2-3, with 9 bases that match TRBD1. The sequenced sample consisted of blood. This clonotype originated in a woman of 80 years or more in good health. DNA of the CDR3: TGTGCCAGCAGGCTGGACAGGGGTGGCACAGATACGCAGTATTTT. Translating it yields CASRLDRGGTDTQYF.